Given below is one T cell receptor beta chain in context. The sample belongs to a study of T cell changes during pregnancy in multiple sclerosis. J lost 6 bases, V lost 5 bases, and 9 bases had no gene match. This CDR3 has 15 residues. Germline assignment: CDR1 SGHVS and CDR2 FQNEAQ. The repertoire was sequenced with immunoSEQ multiplex PCR; TCRdb's copy has only in-frame clones and lacks some. The sample records some 70,000 clones, 90% being singletons. The chain employs TRBV7-8 and TRBJ2-2, with 7 bases fitting TRBD2. Specimen: peripheral blood, collected after pregnancy. The receptor comes from a female donor in good health, enrolled as a control in a pregnancy study. Here the CDR3 reads CASSLSGAGAGELFF. The CDR3 DNA sequence: TGTGCCAGCAGCCTTAGCGGCGCGGGGGCCGGGGAGCTGTTTTTT. Full variable domain (missing parts from reference TRBV7-8 and TRBJ2-2): GAGVSQSPRYKVAKRGQDVALRCDPISGHVSLFWYQQALGQGPEFLTYFQNEAQLDKSGLPSDRFFAERPEGSVSTLKIQRTQQEDSAVYLCASSLSGAGAGELFFGEGSRLTVL.